This T cell receptor (beta chain) was identified in a study of metastatic and nonmetastatic thyroid tumors. About the research overall: A comparison of repertoires was made across blood and tumor or nodule tissue from malignant and benign thyroid patients. Study-wide points: Malignant tumors reportedly showed significantly higher TCR beta diversity than benign nodules in both blood and tumor.

This clone showed up many times. Its antigen is not identified. The germline V gene encodes CDR1 DFQATT and CDR2 SNEGSKA (reference sequence). The CDR3 runs to 15 residues. V lost 3 bases, J lost 0 bases, and 12 bases lay in between. As originally analysed: CDR3 was compared across clinicopathological groups, and the resulting differences were used to build a distant-metastasis classifier for papillary thyroid cancer. TCRdb re-called the PCR reads via MiXCR. The authors' filters were not applied to this entry. The table includes 4,000 to 6,500 clones, around 25% detected once. Every patient underwent thyroid surgery untreated.

The TCR comes from a female donor with papillary thyroid cancer or a benign thyroid nodule (not recorded which). Some clones in this sample may be carry-over from other donors' samples. J is TRBJ2-1 and V is TRBV20-1, with D hard to call. Sequenced input: adjacent normal tissue. This CDR3 is CSASPATRSYNEQFF. In DNA form, the CDR3 reads TGCAGTGCTAGCCCAGCTACCCGCTCCTACAATGAGCAGTTCTTC.